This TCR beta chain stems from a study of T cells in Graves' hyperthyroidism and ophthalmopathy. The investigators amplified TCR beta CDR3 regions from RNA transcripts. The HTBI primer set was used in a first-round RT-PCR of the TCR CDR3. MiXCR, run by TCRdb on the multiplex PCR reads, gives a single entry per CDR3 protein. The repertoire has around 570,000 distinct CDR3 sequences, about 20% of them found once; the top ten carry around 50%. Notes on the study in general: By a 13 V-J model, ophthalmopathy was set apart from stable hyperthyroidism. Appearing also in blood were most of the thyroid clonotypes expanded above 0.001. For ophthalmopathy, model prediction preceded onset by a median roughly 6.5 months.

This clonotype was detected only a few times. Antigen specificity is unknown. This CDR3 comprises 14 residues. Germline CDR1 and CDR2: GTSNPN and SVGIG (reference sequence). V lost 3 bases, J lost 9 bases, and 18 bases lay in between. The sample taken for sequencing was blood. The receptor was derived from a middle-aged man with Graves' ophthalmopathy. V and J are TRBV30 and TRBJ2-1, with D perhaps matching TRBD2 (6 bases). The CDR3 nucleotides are TGTGCCTGGAGCCGATCCGGGACTTTCTTTGAGCAGTTCTTC. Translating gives CAWSRSGTFFEQFF. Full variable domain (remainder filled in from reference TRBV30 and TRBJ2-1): SQTIHQWPATLVQPVGSPLSLECTVEGTSNPNLYWYRQAAGRGLQLLFYSVGIGQISSEVPQNLSASRPQDRQFILSSKKLLLSDSGFYLCAWSRSGTFFEQFFGPGTRLTVL.